Presented here are 26 T cell receptor beta chains from one specimen sequenced in a study of T cell repertoires in cytomegalovirus infection. Their antigen targets remain unknown. TCRdb itself ran the reads through MiXCR, one entry per CDR3 protein. The repertoire has 60,000 to 75,000 distinct CDR3 sequences, around 21% of them found once; the top ten carry under 85%. Source material: PBMCs, sequenced either directly or after in vitro stimulation (not recorded which). These receptors were obtained from a human donor in good health (CMV status not recorded). Some clones in this sample may be carry-over from other donors' samples.

This clonotype was observed a single time. The chain recombines TRBV27 with TRBJ2-2; a weak D match, TRBD2 (5 bases). CDR3 size: 15 residues. Trimming pared 4 bases from V and 3 bases from J, leaving 12 bases between. The germline gives CDR1 MNHEY, CDR2 SMNVEV (reference sequence). Here the CDR3 reads CASSSVGVYTGELFF. As DNA, the CDR3 is TGTGCCAGCAGTTCCGTGGGAGTGTACACCGGGGAGCTGTTTTTT.

The chain has TRBV7-9 and TRBJ1-4, with D hard to call. The CDR3 runs to 14 residues. The V gene lost 0 bases and the J gene lost 5 bases, with 7 bases spanning the gap. Germline values: CDR1 SEHNR, CDR2 FQNEAQ (reference sequence). The CDR3 spells CASSLARGNEKLFF. The CDR3 bases are TGTGCCAGCAGCTTAGCGCGAGGGAATGAAAAACTGTTTTTT.

This clonotype showed up many times. The chain combines TRBV27 with TRBJ2-5; D perhaps matches TRBD1 (6 bases). The CDR3 is 17 amino acids. From germline, CDR1 is MNHEY and CDR2 SMNVEV (reference sequence). Deletions cut 4 bases from V and 4 bases from J, with 22 bases between. CDR3 in DNA: TGTGCCAGCAGTTCTGAGGGGGAGTTAAATGCTCTAGAGACCCAGTACTTC. Protein sequence: CASSSEGELNALETQYF.

The chain recombines TRBV7-7 with TRBJ2-1, with TRBD2 as a possible D gene (5 bases). CDR1 and CDR2 from the germline V gene are SSHAT and FNYEAQ (reference sequence). This CDR3 is built from 15 residues. V was clipped by 3 bases and J by 6 bases, with 15 bases between them. The CDR3 is CASSLSDGSGNEQFF. The DNA of the CDR3 is TGTGCCAGCAGCTTGTCGGATGGGAGCGGCAATGAGCAGTTCTTC. Based on the CDR3 plus reference TRBV7-7 and TRBJ2-1, the full variable domain is GAGVSQSPRYKVTKRGQDVTLRCDPISSHATLYWYQQALGQGPEFLTYFNYEAQPDKSGLPSDRFSAERPEGSISTLTIQRTEQRDSAMYRCASSLSDGSGNEQFFGPGTRLTVL.

The chain recombines TRBV7-1 with TRBJ2-5; perhaps TRBD1 as D (6 bases). TRBV7-1 is an ORF, and what it does is uncertain. V lost 5 bases to trimming and J lost 5 bases, with 15 bases between them. This CDR3 comprises 14 residues. CDR3 sequence reads: CASSRDTLVETQYF. The CDR3 nucleotides read TGTGCCAGCAGCCGGGACACTCTTGTCGAGACCCAGTACTTC.

The table lists this clonotype with a few counts. The chain carries TRBV7-3 and TRBJ2-2, with 9 bases aligning to TRBD1. The CDR3 loop spans 15 amino acids. CDR1 is SGHTA and CDR2 is FQGTGA in the germline V gene. The V segment lost 5 bases and the J segment 5 bases; nucleotides outside the gene matches: 6. CDR3: CASSGDRVVTGELFF. Written as DNA, the CDR3 is TGTGCCAGCAGCGGGGACAGGGTAGTGACCGGGGAGCTGTTTTTT. The entire variable domain, with the rest obtained from reference TRBV7-3 and TRBJ2-2, is as follows: GAGVSQTPSNKVTEKGKYVELRCDPISGHTALYWYRQSLGQGPEFLIYFQGTGAADDSGLPNDRFFAVRPEGSVSTLKIQRTERGDSAVYLCASSGDRVVTGELFFGEGSRLTVL.

At least ten counts were recorded for this clonotype. The chain is built from TRBV11-3 and TRBJ1-1, with D perhaps TRBD1 (5 bases). The germline CDR1 and CDR2 sequences are SGHNT and YENEEA. The CDR3 is 13 amino acids. V was pared by 5 bases and J by 6 bases, with 13 bases between. CDR3 amino acids: CASSTPRGAEAFF. CDR3 sequence (DNA): TGTGCCAGCAGCACACCTCGAGGGGCTGAAGCTTTCTTT.

This clonotype was picked up a small number of times. This chain connects TRBV7-2 to TRBJ2-3; no reliable D call. The CDR3 is made up of 13 amino acids. V lost 1 base to trimming and J lost 6 bases, with 8 bases between them. The germline gives CDR1 SGHTA, CDR2 FQGNSA. The CDR3 protein is CASSLETADTQYF. In DNA form, the CDR3 reads TGTGCCAGCAGCTTAGAAACCGCCGATACGCAGTATTTT. Filled out from reference TRBV7-2 and TRBJ2-3, the complete variable domain reads GAGVSQSPSNKVTEKGKDVELRCDPISGHTALYWYRQSLGQGLEFLIYFQGNSAPDKSGLPSDRFSAERTGGSVSTLTIQRTQQEDSAVYLCASSLETADTQYFGPGTRLTVL.

This clonotype was found many times. The chain is built from TRBV7-9 and TRBJ2-1; TRBD2 is a possible D gene (6 bases). Per germline, CDR1 SEHNR and CDR2 FQNEAQ (reference sequence). This CDR3 has 15 amino acids. V was clipped by 4 bases and J by 8 bases, with 18 bases between them. The CDR3 sequence: CASSSRGGIVDEQFF. The CDR3 region has the DNA TGTGCCAGCAGCTCCCGAGGAGGGATCGTAGATGAGCAGTTCTTC.

In this sample, this clonotype turned up a few times. V is TRBV6-1 and J is TRBJ2-1; 8 nucleotides match TRBD2. The CDR3 runs to 16 residues. The J segment lost 5 bases and the V segment lost 6 bases, leaving 12 bases of the junction unmatched. The germline V gene has CDR1 MNHNS and CDR2 SASEGT. CDR3 residues: CASSPRGSGRNNEQFF. As DNA, the CDR3 is TGTGCCAGCAGCCCCAGGGGAAGCGGGAGAAACAATGAGCAGTTCTTC.

The sample holds many counts of this clonotype. The CDR3 is CASSIKGPNSGNTIYF. For the CDR3, the DNA is TGTGCCAGCAGTATAAAAGGACCGAACTCTGGAAACACCATATATTTT. This sequence joins TRBV12-3 or TRBV12-4 and TRBJ1-3; D remains unclear. The CDR3 runs 16 residues. V was cut by 5 bases and J by 0 bases, with 14 bases left in between.

This clonotype has only a few counts. This chain joins TRBV30 and TRBJ2-5; TRBD1 matches 9 bases. This CDR3 has 15 amino acids. The ends lost 5 bases at V and 4 bases at J; junction bases unmatched: 11. The germline CDR1 and CDR2 sequences are GTSNPN and SVGIG (reference sequence). The chain's CDR3 is CAWGTGTGPGETQYF. The CDR3 region has the DNA TGTGCCTGGGGTACCGGGACAGGGCCGGGAGAGACCCAGTACTTC. Supplemented by reference TRBV30 and TRBJ2-5, the full variable domain reads SQTIHQWPATLVQPVGSPLSLECTVEGTSNPNLYWYRQAAGRGLQLLFYSVGIGQISSEVPQNLSASRPQDRQFILSSKKLLLSDSGFYLCAWGTGTGPGETQYFGPGTRLLVL.

This clonotype has only a few counts. The CDR3 coding sequence is TGCGCCAGCAGCTTGAGGCAGGGGGCTAAGAATGAGCAGTTCTTC. It specifies CASSLRQGAKNEQFF. The chain uses TRBV5-1 and TRBJ2-1; 8 nucleotides agree with TRBD1. The V segment lost 1 base and the J segment 7 bases; nucleotides outside the gene matches: 7. Germline assignment: CDR1 SGHRS and CDR2 YFSETQ. CDR3 length equals 15 residues.

In its sample, this clonotype was seen many times. The rearrangement uses TRBV6-1 and TRBJ2-3; a weak D match, TRBD2 (6 bases). Germline V CDR1 and CDR2: MNHNS, SASEGT. V was trimmed by 2 bases and J by 3 bases, leaving 9 bases between them. The CDR3 runs to 14 residues. The CDR3 DNA reads as TGTGCCAGCAGTGAACAGGGAGGAACAGATACGCAGTATTTT. This codes for CASSEQGGTDTQYF.

This clonotype was observed many times. The chain has TRBV7-2 and TRBJ2-1; TRBD2 is a possible D gene (6 bases). From germline, CDR1 is SGHTA and CDR2 FQGNSA. The length of the CDR3 is 16 residues. V gave up 2 bases and J gave up 2 bases, with 13 bases separating them. The CDR3 reads CASSLQTGVTYNEQFF. CDR3 DNA: TGTGCCAGCAGCTTACAAACGGGGGTCACCTACAATGAGCAGTTCTTC.

The V call is TRBV7-9, the J call TRBJ1-6; D remains unclear. Deletions cut 5 bases from V and 9 bases from J, with 20 bases between. Germline V gene sequence: CDR1 SEHNR, CDR2 FQNEAQ (reference sequence). This CDR3 has 16 amino acids. The CDR3 protein is CASSPRTALGGSPLHF. CDR3 DNA sequence: TGTGCCAGCAGCCCCCGGACGGCTCTAGGTGGTTCACCCCTCCACTTT.

The sample holds a few counts of this clonotype. The V call is TRBV4-1, the J call TRBJ2-3; TRBD2 is a possible D gene (6 bases). The CDR3 is 13 residues long. Germline V gene data show CDR1 as MGHRA and CDR2 as YSYEKL. Trimming shortened V by 5 bases and J by 6 bases, and 12 bases separated the two germline ends. The CDR3 is CASSEGLADTQYF. CDR3 DNA sequence: TGCGCCAGCAGCGAGGGGCTAGCGGATACGCAGTATTTT.

This clonotype was recorded a few times. The V call is TRBV4-3, the J call TRBJ1-2, with D maybe TRBD1 (6 bases). This CDR3 has 18 residues. Germline CDR1 reads LGHNA; CDR2 reads YSLEER. V lost 0 bases to trimming and J lost 2 bases, with 19 bases between them. As DNA, the CDR3 is TGCGCCAGCAGCCAAGATAAAATCCCCCGGACAGAGAACTATGGCTACACCTTC. It yields the protein CASSQDKIPRTENYGYTF.

The table lists this clonotype with many counts. V is TRBV10-3 and J is TRBJ2-1, with D unclear. The CDR3 spans 15 residues. Germline loops: CDR1 ENHRY, CDR2 SYGVKD. V lost 10 bases, J lost 10 bases, and 26 bases lay in between. The DNA of the CDR3 is TGTGCCACGGATGGGCGGCCTGGGCTGGGTAAAGAGCAGTTCTTC. Its translation is CATDGRPGLGKEQFF.

This clonotype was seen a few times. The chain has TRBV20-1 and TRBJ2-7; 7 positions agree with TRBD2. The CDR3 consists of 12 residues. CDR1 is DFQATT, CDR2 SNEGSKA, per germline (reference sequence). V trimming: 7 bases; J trimming: 1 base; junction bases outside the gene matches: 4. The CDR3 reads CSVGGLSYEQYF. CDR3 DNA sequence: TGCAGTGTGGGAGGGCTTTCCTACGAGCAGTACTTC.

This clonotype was seen a few times. The V and J genes are TRBV12-5 and TRBJ2-6, with 7 bases that match TRBD1. The CDR3 consists of 17 residues. With V trimmed by 3 bases and J by 0 bases, 5 bases remained unmatched. Germline V gene sequence: CDR1 LGHNT, CDR2 FRNRAP. The CDR3 reads CASGFATGPSGANVLTF. Written as DNA, the CDR3 is TGTGCTAGTGGTTTCGCGACAGGGCCCTCTGGGGCCAACGTCCTGACTTTC.

The V and J genes are TRBV10-3 and TRBJ2-7; D gene unclear. This CDR3 region has 13 residues. Germline CDR1 and CDR2: ENHRY and SYGVKD. V lost 0 bases and J 0 bases, leaving 3 bases between the germline ends. CDR3 coding DNA: TGTGCCATCAGTGAGTCTTCCTCCTACGAGCAGTACTTC. Amino acid sequence: CAISESSSYEQYF.

The J gene is TRBJ2-3, the V gene TRBV25-1; D may correspond to TRBD1 or TRBD2 (6 bases each). The CDR3 is 13 residues long. Trimming shortened V by 8 bases and J by 2 bases, and 11 bases separated the two germline ends. CDR1 and CDR2 (germline): MGHDK, SYGVNS. The CDR3 reads CASAGHFTDTQYF. In DNA form, the CDR3 reads TGTGCCAGCGCGGGACACTTCACAGATACGCAGTATTTT.

The genes are TRBV7-2 and TRBJ1-3, with a possible D match to TRBD1 (5 bases). Trimming took off 4 bases at V and 0 bases at J, with 13 bases between the two ends. The CDR3 has 16 amino acids. The germline gives CDR1 SGHTA, CDR2 FQGNSA. DNA for the CDR3: TGTGCCAGCAGCTCGTCGGGACCTCTCTCTGGAAACACCATATATTTT. Translation gives CASSSSGPLSGNTIYF.

In this sample, this clonotype turned up a few times. The V and J genes are TRBV7-9 and TRBJ2-7; TRBD2 agrees at 7 bases. J lost 2 bases, V lost 4 bases, and 11 bases had no gene match. The V gene's germline CDR1 is SEHNR and CDR2 FQNEAQ (reference sequence). The CDR3 sequence is 16 residues long. The CDR3 nucleotides are TGTGCCAGCAGCTATGCCGGGCTAGCGGACACCTACGAGCAGTACTTC. This encodes CASSYAGLADTYEQYF. Full variable domain (missing parts from reference TRBV7-9 and TRBJ2-7): DTGVSQNPRHKITKRGQNVTFRCDPISEHNRLYWYRQTLGQGPEFLTYFQNEAQLEKSRLLSDRFSAERPKGSFSTLEIQRTEQGDSAMYLCASSYAGLADTYEQYFGPGTRLTVT.

The chain carries TRBV6-1 and TRBJ1-5; D unclear. CDR3 length: 15 residues. Germline V gene lookup returns CDR1 MNHNS and CDR2 SASEGT. Trimming took 3 bases from V and 0 from J, leaving 9 bases between them. DNA for the CDR3: TGTGCCAGCAGTGATACCAGTTCTAGCAATCAGCCCCAGCATTTT. Protein sequence: CASSDTSSSNQPQHF.